A selection of T cell receptor beta chains follows, all from one sample in a study of follicular helper T cells after annual influenza vaccination. Sequenced by immunoSEQ multiplex PCR; TCRdb stores in-frame clones only, minus some. The repertoire holds more than 1,000 clones, with roughly four fifths as singletons. The sample in question was CXCR5+ CD38+ circulating T follicular helper cells from blood, obtained on the day of influenza vaccination. These receptors were collected from an adult who received the influenza vaccine. Each CDR3 is given without its conserved first and last residue. A D gene is named only where the DNA matches it firmly.

j_gene: TRBJ1-1; v_gene: TRBV7-3; d_gene: NA; CDR3aa: ASSLQGDTEAF
j_gene: TRBJ2-1; v_gene: TRBV10-2; d_gene: NA; CDR3aa: ASSEPGQGAYNEQF
j_gene: TRBJ2-3; v_gene: TRBV9; d_gene: TRBD2; CDR3aa: ASSGRTSGRRADTQY
j_gene: TRBJ2-5; v_gene: TRBV4-2; d_gene: NA; CDR3aa: ASSQDVRHLQETQY
j_gene: TRBJ1-5; v_gene: TRBV5-5; d_gene: TRBD1; CDR3aa: ASSLSGGNQPQH
j_gene: TRBJ1-4; v_gene: TRBV18; d_gene: NA; CDR3aa: ASSPSDRREKLF
j_gene: TRBJ2-1; v_gene: TRBV7-2; d_gene: NA; CDR3aa: ASSLGAVRASYNEQF
j_gene: TRBJ1-2; v_gene: TRBV6-6; d_gene: NA; CDR3aa: ASSPWTVGGYT
j_gene: TRBJ1-2; v_gene: TRBV19; d_gene: NA; CDR3aa: ASSATEESYGYT
j_gene: TRBJ1-5; v_gene: TRBV19; d_gene: NA; CDR3aa: AGGGTPTVNQPQH
j_gene: TRBJ2-6; v_gene: TRBV30; d_gene: TRBD1; CDR3aa: AWDRGLWSGANVLT
j_gene: TRBJ2-2; v_gene: TRBV6-5; d_gene: NA; CDR3aa: ASSYFGGYTGELF
j_gene: TRBJ1-2; v_gene: TRBV6-5; d_gene: NA; CDR3aa: ASTGQFGYT
j_gene: TRBJ2-5; v_gene: TRBV7-2; d_gene: TRBD2; CDR3aa: ASSSRLAEETQY
j_gene: TRBJ1-2; v_gene: TRBV11-2; d_gene: TRBD1; CDR3aa: ASSSGTGYYGYT
j_gene: TRBJ2-7; v_gene: TRBV18; d_gene: NA; CDR3aa: AGSLNTGQEQY
j_gene: TRBJ2-7; v_gene: TRBV11-2; d_gene: NA; CDR3aa: ASSLVAWGNEQY
j_gene: TRBJ2-5; v_gene: TRBV28; d_gene: NA; CDR3aa: ASSPNTGGETQY
j_gene: TRBJ1-5; v_gene: TRBV2; d_gene: NA; CDR3aa: ASSEWQGNQPQH
j_gene: TRBJ2-7; v_gene: TRBV5-6; d_gene: NA; CDR3aa: ASSLGDEQY
j_gene: TRBJ2-3; v_gene: TRBV7-2; d_gene: TRBD2; CDR3aa: ASQLAGTDTQY
j_gene: TRBJ2-7; v_gene: TRBV27; d_gene: TRBD1; CDR3aa: ASSPPGTGNEYEQY
j_gene: TRBJ2-6; v_gene: TRBV19; d_gene: TRBD1; CDR3aa: ASSILGQLLSGANVLT
j_gene: TRBJ1-1; v_gene: TRBV29-1; d_gene: NA; CDR3aa: SVVGFSTEAF
j_gene: TRBJ1-2; v_gene: TRBV5-1; d_gene: NA; CDR3aa: ASSLAPQRDYGYT
j_gene: TRBJ2-2; v_gene: TRBV4-2; d_gene: NA; CDR3aa: ASSHPGGGANTGELF
j_gene: TRBJ1-5; v_gene: TRBV2; d_gene: NA; CDR3aa: ASSISGQGNQPQH
j_gene: TRBJ2-5; v_gene: TRBV9; d_gene: TRBD2; CDR3aa: ASSVASGSDETQY
j_gene: TRBJ1-1; v_gene: TRBV6-6; d_gene: NA; CDR3aa: ASSGRDFLNTEAF
j_gene: TRBJ2-2; v_gene: TRBV7-2; d_gene: NA; CDR3aa: ASSLDIAATTGELF
j_gene: TRBJ2-7; v_gene: TRBV18; d_gene: NA; CDR3aa: ASSPRDGYEQY
j_gene: TRBJ2-5; v_gene: TRBV7-2; d_gene: TRBD1; CDR3aa: ASSVGQGQETQY
j_gene: TRBJ1-1; v_gene: TRBV20-1; d_gene: TRBD1; CDR3aa: SVATGEVTF
j_gene: TRBJ2-5; v_gene: TRBV30; d_gene: TRBD1; CDR3aa: AWSPRDRQETQY
j_gene: TRBJ2-7; v_gene: TRBV5-4; d_gene: NA; CDR3aa: ASSSHRGNEQY
j_gene: TRBJ2-1; v_gene: TRBV6-6; d_gene: TRBD2; CDR3aa: ASSSRGEEQF
j_gene: TRBJ2-4; v_gene: TRBV5-6; d_gene: TRBD2; CDR3aa: ASSYGSGLAAKNIQY
j_gene: TRBJ1-6; v_gene: TRBV6-6; d_gene: NA; CDR3aa: ASTPASGNSPLH
j_gene: TRBJ2-2; v_gene: TRBV7-8; d_gene: NA; CDR3aa: ASSLDRIGTGELF
j_gene: TRBJ1-1; v_gene: TRBV28; d_gene: NA; CDR3aa: ATSGAF
j_gene: TRBJ2-5; v_gene: TRBV7-2; d_gene: NA; CDR3aa: ASSSLQLETQY
j_gene: TRBJ2-1; v_gene: TRBV5-1; d_gene: NA; CDR3aa: ASSPGWRDGEQF